A single sample is the source of the 29 T cell receptor beta chains below, sequenced in a study of control samples from healthy donors and cancer patients. Assay: immunoSEQ multiplex PCR; the TCRdb copy retains only in-frame clones and omits some. Counted here are over 80,000 clones, around 80% occurring once; the ten biggest clones make up roughly 10%. Sequenced: blood. These receptors all come from a woman aged 25 to 39 in good health.

The chain recombines TRBV5-6 with TRBJ2-5; 14 nucleotides agree with TRBD2. J lost 4 bases, V lost 4 bases, and 6 bases had no gene match. In germline, CDR1 is SGHDT, CDR2 YYEEEE. The CDR3 is 16 residues long. In DNA form, the CDR3 reads TGTGCCAGCAGCCGGACTAGCGGGGGGTTACGAGAGACCCAGTACTTC. This codes for CASSRTSGGLRETQYF.

The chain combines TRBV5-1 with TRBJ2-1; D gene uncertain. CDR1 SGHRS and CDR2 YFSETQ come from the germline V gene. CDR3 length: 15 amino acids. Trimming left V 8 bases short and J 0 bases short, with 15 bases between. The CDR3 reads CARLRYWSSYNEQFF. The CDR3 bases are TGCGCCAGACTTAGGTACTGGAGCTCCTACAATGAGCAGTTCTTC.

The V gene is TRBV21-1, the J gene TRBJ1-1. TRBV21-1 is an annotated pseudogene. There are 14 residues in the CDR3. The CDR3 region is CASSKRPGGQEAFF. In DNA, the CDR3 is TGTGCCAGCAGCAAGCGGCCGGGGGGGCAAGAAGCTTTCTTT.

The genes are TRBV3-1 (or the pseudogene TRBV3-2) and TRBJ2-3, with TRBD1 matching 7 bases. Germline V gene data show CDR1 as LGHDT and CDR2 as YNNKEL (reference sequence). V gave up 4 bases and J gave up 1 base; unmatched junction bases: 8. The length of the CDR3 is 16 residues. CDR3 nucleotide sequence: TGTGCCAGCAGCCCAGAGACAGGGCTTCGCACAGATACGCAGTATTTT. Protein sequence: CASSPETGLRTDTQYF.

The chain employs TRBV6-5 and TRBJ1-6; 7 nucleotides line up with TRBD1. This CDR3 has 15 amino acids. J was trimmed by 8 bases and V by 5 bases; bases with no gene match: 9. Germline assignment: CDR1 MNHEY and CDR2 SVGAGI. The CDR3 protein is CASSLIRQGYSPLHF. The CDR3 nucleotides read TGTGCCAGCAGTCTCATTCGACAGGGATATTCACCCCTCCACTTT.

The chain links TRBV5-6 to TRBJ1-3; D remains ambiguous. This CDR3 contains 16 residues. Germline V gene sequence: CDR1 SGHDT, CDR2 YYEEEE. With 0 bases removed from V and 0 bases from J, the gap between germline ends came to 10 bases. This CDR3 is CASSLVAGGSGNTIYF. For the CDR3, the DNA is TGTGCCAGCAGCTTGGTGGCGGGAGGCTCTGGAAACACCATATATTTT. Full variable domain (rest looked up from reference TRBV5-6 and TRBJ1-3): DAGVTQSPTHLIKTRGQQVTLRCSPKSGHDTVSWYQQALGQGPQFIFQYYEEEERQRGNFPDRFSGHQFPNYSSELNVNALLLGDSALYLCASSLVAGGSGNTIYFGEGSWLTVV.

This clone was seen repeatedly, ten times or more. The J gene is TRBJ2-7, the V gene TRBV7-8; a possible D gene is TRBD2 (6 bases). This CDR3 is 13 amino acids long. Germline lookup yields CDR1 SGHVS and CDR2 FQNEAQ. Trimming removed 2 bases at V and 5 bases at J, with 10 bases between. CDR3 sequence reads: CASSLPRRDEQYF. The CDR3, as DNA: TGTGCCAGCAGCTTACCCCGGAGGGACGAGCAGTACTTC. The whole variable domain, filled in from reference TRBV7-8 and TRBJ2-7, reads GAGVSQSPRYKVAKRGQDVALRCDPISGHVSLFWYQQALGQGPEFLTYFQNEAQLDKSGLPSDRFFAERPEGSVSTLKIQRTQQEDSAVYLCASSLPRRDEQYFGPGTRLTVT.

The rearrangement joins TRBV5-4 to TRBJ2-6; tentative D call: TRBD1 (7 bases). This CDR3 contains 17 residues. The germline V gene has CDR1 SGHNT and CDR2 YYREEE (reference sequence). V lost 1 base and J 0 bases, leaving 11 bases between the germline ends. The CDR3 here is CASSLSRGASGANVLTF. The CDR3 DNA is TGTGCCAGCAGCTTGTCCAGGGGGGCCTCTGGGGCCAACGTCCTGACTTTC.

CDR3 nucleotide sequence: TGTGCCAGTAGTATACCGGGACGGGAGAGTGAAAAACTGTTTTTT. As protein: CASSIPGRESEKLFF. The J gene is TRBJ1-4, the V gene TRBV19; D is possibly TRBD1 (5 bases). The CDR3 contains 15 residues. CDR1 and CDR2 (germline): LNHDA, SQIVND (reference sequence). V was trimmed by 2 bases and J by 7 bases, leaving 14 bases between them.

The chain recombines TRBV30 with TRBJ1-1; 7 positions match TRBD1. V dropped 4 bases and J dropped 1; count of bases not matched to a gene: 12. The CDR3 runs to 16 residues. Per germline, CDR1 GTSNPN and CDR2 SVGIG (reference sequence). The CDR3 region has the DNA TGTGCCTGGACCCCAGGGGGGAGACCGGGGAACACTGAAGCTTTCTTT. This gives the protein CAWTPGGRPGNTEAFF. Full variable domain (missing parts from reference TRBV30 and TRBJ1-1): SQTIHQWPATLVQPVGSPLSLECTVEGTSNPNLYWYRQAAGRGLQLLFYSVGIGQISSEVPQNLSASRPQDRQFILSSKKLLLSDSGFYLCAWTPGGRPGNTEAFFGQGTRLTVV.

The V call is TRBV20-1, the J call TRBJ1-4, with D possibly TRBD1 on 6 matching bases. There are 14 residues in the CDR3. Germline assignment: CDR1 DFQATT and CDR2 SNEGSKA (reference sequence). V lost 3 bases to trimming and J lost 8 bases, with 16 bases between them. The CDR3, as DNA: TGCAGTGCTAGTTGGGCCAAAGGGGGGGAAAAACTGTTTTTT. Translation: CSASWAKGGEKLFF.

The chain couples TRBV18 to TRBJ2-1; 8 bases align to TRBD2. Germline V gives CDR1 KGHSH, CDR2 LQKENI. V shed 4 bases, J shed 6 bases, and the junction held 14 bases outside the gene matches. The CDR3 extends over 17 amino acids. The CDR3 bases are TGTGCCAGCTCACGGGTAGCGGGGCCGCCTCCGGGCAATGAGCAGTTCTTC. It is translated as CASSRVAGPPPGNEQFF.

The V call is TRBV20-1, the J call TRBJ2-4, with D unresolved. The germline V and J ends were trimmed by 3 bases and 0 bases, with 9 bases remaining between them. In germline, CDR1 is DFQATT, CDR2 SNEGSKA (reference sequence). The CDR3 is 14 residues long. Here the CDR3 DNA reads TGCAGTGCTAGTCTGTCTTTAGCCAAAAACATTCAGTACTTC. Protein sequence: CSASLSLAKNIQYF.

This chain uses TRBV5-1 with TRBJ2-1; maybe TRBD1 (5 bases). CDR1 and CDR2 from the germline V gene are SGHRS and YFSETQ. CDR3 length: 11 residues. With 8 bases removed from V and 7 bases from J, the gap between germline ends came to 10 bases. The CDR3 spells CASDQGNEQFF. CDR3 coding DNA: TGCGCCAGTGACCAGGGTAATGAGCAGTTCTTC.

The gene calls are TRBV5-1 and TRBJ1-6; the D is unclear. This CDR3 has 14 amino acids. Germline values: CDR1 SGHRS, CDR2 YFSETQ. V shed 4 bases and J shed 8 bases, with 13 bases lying between them. CDR3 residues: CASSNSGFDSPLHF. The CDR3 DNA reads TGCGCCAGCAGCAACTCGGGCTTTGATTCACCCCTCCACTTT. The whole variable domain, filled in from reference TRBV5-1 and TRBJ1-6, reads KAGVTQTPRYLIKTRGQQVTLSCSPISGHRSVSWYQQTPGQGLQFLFEYFSETQRNKGNFPGRFSGRQFSNSRSEMNVSTLELGDSALYLCASSNSGFDSPLHFGNGTRLTVT.

The genes are TRBV9 and TRBJ1-2; 7 bases are shared with TRBD1. V shed 0 bases, J shed 7 bases, and the junction held 15 bases outside the gene matches. The germline CDR1 and CDR2 sequences are SGDLS and YYNGEE. The CDR3 has 17 amino acids. The CDR3, as DNA: TGTGCCAGCAGCGTAGGAGGGGGCGCGATCGTTTTGGGTGGCTACACCTTC. The encoded protein is CASSVGGGAIVLGGYTF.

This rearrangement joins TRBV19 to TRBJ2-7; a possible D gene is TRBD2 (6 bases). V was trimmed by 6 bases and J by 5 bases, leaving 14 bases between them. The CDR3 is 13 amino acids. Germline V gives CDR1 LNHDA, CDR2 SQIVND (reference sequence). CDR3 nucleotide sequence: TGTGCCAGTAGCCGCCGCGGGGACCACGAGCAGTACTTC. Encoded protein: CASSRRGDHEQYF.

The chain has TRBV6-5 and TRBJ1-1; 8 positions match TRBD1. The trim removed 2 bases at V and 8 bases at J, leaving 4 bases unmatched. There are 13 residues in the CDR3. CDR1 is MNHEY, CDR2 SVGAGI, per germline. The CDR3 DNA follows: TGTGCCAGCAGTTACACCCGGGACAGGGAAGCTTTCTTT. Residues: CASSYTRDREAFF.

The chain has TRBV7-8 and TRBJ2-1; TRBD2 matches at 11 bases. The germline V gene encodes CDR1 SGHVS and CDR2 FQNEAQ. Trimming at V came to 0 bases and at J to 8 bases, leaving 9 bases not matched to a gene. This CDR3 region has 17 residues. CDR3 loop: CASSLASGGARVHEQFF. CDR3 bases: TGTGCCAGCAGCTTAGCTAGCGGGGGGGCCAGAGTGCATGAGCAGTTCTTC.

J is TRBJ2-1 and V is TRBV4-1, with 7 bases fitting TRBD2. CDR1 is MGHRA, CDR2 YSYEKL, per germline. The CDR3 consists of 17 residues. Losses at the gene ends were 1 base for V and 0 bases for J; bases not matched to a gene: 6. The CDR3 bases are TGCGCCAGCAGCCAAGTACTAGCGAGAAGCTCCTACAATGAGCAGTTCTTC. Its translation is CASSQVLARSSYNEQFF.

V usage is TRBV2 and J usage is TRBJ2-3; D may be TRBD1 (7 bases). Trimming left V 7 bases short and J 1 base short, with 9 bases between. Germline CDR1 SNHLY, CDR2 FYNNEI. The CDR3 totals 13 residues. CDR3 loop: CASTRGGTDTQYF. CDR3 sequence (DNA): TGTGCCAGCACCAGGGGGGGCACAGATACGCAGTATTTT.

This sequence joins TRBV9 and TRBJ2-7; maybe TRBD1 (5 bases). This CDR3 region has 15 residues. V shed 4 bases and J shed 4 bases, with 18 bases lying between them. CDR1 SGDLS and CDR2 YYNGEE come from the germline V gene. CDR3 nucleotides: TGTGCCAGCAGCAGGGGCAGGGAATACTTATACGAGCAGTACTTC. The encoded protein is CASSRGREYLYEQYF. The full variable domain, with the rest looked up from reference TRBV9 and TRBJ2-7, is DSGVTQTPKHLITATGQRVTLRCSPRSGDLSVYWYQQSLDQGLQFLIQYYNGEERAKGNILERFSAQQFPDLHSELNLSSLELGDSALYFCASSRGREYLYEQYFGPGTRLTVT.

The rearrangement joins TRBV2 to TRBJ1-2; D is undetermined. The germline gives CDR1 SNHLY, CDR2 FYNNEI. The CDR3 is made up of 13 amino acids. Trimming took off 1 base at V and 6 bases at J, with 9 bases between the two ends. The CDR3 DNA reads TGTGCCAGCAGTGAAGACAGCTACCATGGCTACACCTTC. This codes for CASSEDSYHGYTF.

This clone was counted a few times. The rearrangement joins TRBV2 to TRBJ1-2; D not resolved. CDR3 size: 12 residues. Germline assignment: CDR1 SNHLY and CDR2 FYNNEI. V was shortened by 4 bases and J by 8 bases, with 11 bases between the two germline ends. The CDR3 DNA reads as TGTGCCAGCAGTGTCAACGTGGGAGGCTACACCTTC. Translating it yields CASSVNVGGYTF.

The CDR3 spells CAWSQVNYGYTF. In DNA, the CDR3 is TGTGCCTGGAGCCAGGTGAACTATGGCTACACCTTC. The chain is built from TRBV30 and TRBJ1-2; D unclear. The CDR3 consists of 12 residues. Trimming took off 3 bases at V and 2 bases at J, with 7 bases between the two ends. CDR1 is GTSNPN and CDR2 is SVGIG in the germline V gene (reference sequence).

The chain links TRBV30 to TRBJ1-4; D gene uncertain. The CDR3 runs to 13 residues. CDR1 is GTSNPN, CDR2 SVGIG, per germline (reference sequence). DNA of the CDR3: TGTGCTGGAACCAGGATTACTAATGAAAAACTGTTTTTT. It codes for CAGTRITNEKLFF.

This chain links TRBV4-3 with TRBJ2-1; D is perhaps TRBD1 or TRBD2 (6 bases each). The CDR3 loop spans 16 amino acids. CDR1 and CDR2 (germline): LGHNA, YSLEER. Trimming shortened V by 8 bases and J by 7 bases, and 24 bases separated the two germline ends. CDR3 in amino acids: CASRRVGGSGANEQFF. The CDR3 nucleotides read TGCGCCAGCCGCCGAGTGGGGGGCTCGGGGGCGAATGAGCAGTTCTTC.

This clone was seen a handful of times. The chain uses TRBV5-4 and TRBJ1-2, with 9 bases lining up with TRBD1. J gave up 10 bases and V 4 bases, and 5 bases lay outside the gene matches. The CDR3 covers 12 residues. The V gene's germline CDR1 is SGHNT and CDR2 YYREEE (reference sequence). The CDR3 loop is CASSAGTGHYTF. The CDR3 DNA sequence: TGTGCCAGCAGCGCCGGGACAGGGCACTACACCTTC.

The CDR3 spells CASSLIGGQGETQYF. The CDR3 region has the DNA TGTGCCAGCAGCTTAATCGGGGGGCAGGGCGAGACCCAGTACTTC. This chain joins TRBV7-3 and TRBJ2-5, with D maybe TRBD2 (7 bases). V lost 1 base and J 5 bases, leaving 14 bases between the germline ends. Germline loops: CDR1 SGHTA, CDR2 FQGTGA. CDR3 length: 15 amino acids.